A selection of T cell receptor beta chains follows, all from one sample in a study of cytomegalovirus exposure and HLA in healthy donors. The protocol was immunoSEQ multiplex PCR, while the TCRdb copy is restricted to in-frame clones and leaves out a portion. The sample holds 150,000 to 200,000 clones; 84% are singletons and the top ten take more than 4%. The sample was PBMCs. The receptors shown here come from a girl between 10 and 17 years old in good health and CMV-seropositive. Each CDR3 is given with its conserved first and last residue. Each record gives: clone size, J gene, D gene, V gene, CDR3 protein, CDR3 DNA. D genes are given only for firm matches. Not all rows give a size; the values are once, few, many and, for expanded clones, a class.

clone size: -; J gene: TRBJ1-1; D gene: TRBD1; V gene: TRBV9; CDR3 protein: CASSPDRVNTEAFF; CDR3 DNA: TGTGCCAGCAGCCCCGACAGGGTTAACACTGAAGCTTTCTTT
clone size: once; J gene: TRBJ2-7; D gene: TRBD2; V gene: TRBV9; CDR3 protein: CASSAGGGGEQYF; CDR3 DNA: TGTGCCAGCAGCGCCGGGGGGGGCGGAGAGCAGTACTTC
clone size: -; J gene: TRBJ1-1; D gene: -; V gene: TRBV5-6; CDR3 protein: CASSSGRSEAFF; CDR3 DNA: TGTGCCAGCAGCTCAGGGAGGTCTGAAGCTTTCTTT
clone size: -; J gene: TRBJ1-6; D gene: TRBD1; V gene: TRBV27; CDR3 protein: CASTYRTGRNSPLHF; CDR3 DNA: TGTGCCAGCACTTACAGGACAGGGAGGAATTCACCCCTCCACTTT
clone size: -; J gene: TRBJ1-2; D gene: TRBD1; V gene: TRBV7-9; CDR3 protein: CSSSSSDRAPNGYTF; CDR3 DNA: TGTTCCAGCAGCTCCTCCGACAGGGCCCCCAATGGCTACACCTTC
clone size: -; J gene: TRBJ2-7; D gene: -; V gene: TRBV4-2; CDR3 protein: CASGQSHGNSYEQYF; CDR3 DNA: TGTGCCAGCGGACAGAGTCATGGGAACTCCTACGAGCAGTACTTC
clone size: -; J gene: TRBJ2-7; D gene: -; V gene: TRBV9; CDR3 protein: CASRSHNRDPYEQYF; CDR3 DNA: TGTGCCAGCAGGTCGCATAACAGGGACCCCTACGAGCAGTACTTC
clone size: -; J gene: TRBJ1-6; D gene: -; V gene: TRBV19; CDR3 protein: CATTSSESSPLHF; CDR3 DNA: TGTGCCACTACGTCCAGCGAGAGTTCACCCCTCCACTTT
clone size: -; J gene: TRBJ2-3; D gene: TRBD2; V gene: TRBV5-1; CDR3 protein: CASSLEGLAGISTDTQYF; CDR3 DNA: TGCGCCAGCAGCTTGGAGGGACTAGCGGGGATTAGCACAGATACGCAGTATTTT
clone size: -; J gene: TRBJ1-2; D gene: -; V gene: TRBV4-1; CDR3 protein: CASSRGNKDGYTF; CDR3 DNA: TGCGCCAGCAGCCGAGGGAATAAGGATGGCTACACCTTC
clone size: once; J gene: TRBJ2-1; D gene: -; V gene: TRBV15; CDR3 protein: CATSRDHPGLPLYNEQFF; CDR3 DNA: TGTGCCACCAGCAGAGATCATCCGGGACTCCCACTATACAATGAGCAGTTCTTC
clone size: -; J gene: TRBJ1-5; D gene: TRBD1; V gene: TRBV7-2; CDR3 protein: CASSSRQGRSQPQHF; CDR3 DNA: TGTGCCAGCAGCTCTAGACAGGGTAGGAGTCAGCCCCAGCATTTT
clone size: few; J gene: TRBJ1-2; D gene: -; V gene: TRBV5-1; CDR3 protein: CASSLAGTPDGYTF; CDR3 DNA: TGCGCCAGCAGCTTGGCCGGGACACCGGACGGCTACACCTTC
clone size: -; J gene: TRBJ1-1; D gene: TRBD1; V gene: TRBV30; CDR3 protein: CAWSVWTGGEAFF; CDR3 DNA: TGTGCCTGGAGTGTTTGGACAGGGGGCGAAGCTTTCTTT